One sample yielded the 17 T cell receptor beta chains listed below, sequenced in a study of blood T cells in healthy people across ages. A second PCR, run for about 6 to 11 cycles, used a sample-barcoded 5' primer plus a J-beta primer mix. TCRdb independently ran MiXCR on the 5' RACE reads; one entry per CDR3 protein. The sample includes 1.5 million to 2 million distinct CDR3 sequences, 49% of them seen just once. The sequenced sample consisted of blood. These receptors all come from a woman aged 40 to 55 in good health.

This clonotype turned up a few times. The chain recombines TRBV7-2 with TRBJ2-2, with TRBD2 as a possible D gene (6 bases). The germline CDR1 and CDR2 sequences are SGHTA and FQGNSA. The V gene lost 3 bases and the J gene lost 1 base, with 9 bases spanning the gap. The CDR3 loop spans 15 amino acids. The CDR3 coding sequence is TGTGCCAGCAGCTTGGACGGGGGGAACACCGGGGAGCTGTTTTTT. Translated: CASSLDGGNTGELFF.

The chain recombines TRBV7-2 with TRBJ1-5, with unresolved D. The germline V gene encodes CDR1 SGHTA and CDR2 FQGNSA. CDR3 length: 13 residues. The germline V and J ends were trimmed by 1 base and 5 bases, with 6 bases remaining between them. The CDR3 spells CASSLDVDQPQHF. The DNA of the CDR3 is TGTGCCAGCAGCTTAGACGTAGATCAGCCCCAGCATTTT.

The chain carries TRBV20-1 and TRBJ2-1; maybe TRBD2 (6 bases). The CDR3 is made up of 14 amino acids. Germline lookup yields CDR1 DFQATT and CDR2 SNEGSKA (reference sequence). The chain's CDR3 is CRVAGRGPYNEQFF. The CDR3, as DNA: TGCAGGGTCGCGGGGAGAGGTCCTTACAATGAGCAGTTCTTC.

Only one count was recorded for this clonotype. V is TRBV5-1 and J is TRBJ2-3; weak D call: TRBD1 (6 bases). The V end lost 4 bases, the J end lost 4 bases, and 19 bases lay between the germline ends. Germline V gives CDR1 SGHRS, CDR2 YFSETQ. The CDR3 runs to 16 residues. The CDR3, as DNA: TGCGCCAGCAGCCACTCCAATGACAGGCGGGCAGATACGCAGTATTTT. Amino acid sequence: CASSHSNDRRADTQYF.

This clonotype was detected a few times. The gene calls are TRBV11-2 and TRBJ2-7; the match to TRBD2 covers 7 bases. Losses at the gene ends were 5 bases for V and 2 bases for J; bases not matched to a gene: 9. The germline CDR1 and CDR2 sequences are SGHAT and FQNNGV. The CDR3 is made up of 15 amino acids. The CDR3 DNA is TGTGCCAGCAGCGGAGGGACGGGGGGAACCTACGAGCAGTACTTC. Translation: CASSGGTGGTYEQYF.

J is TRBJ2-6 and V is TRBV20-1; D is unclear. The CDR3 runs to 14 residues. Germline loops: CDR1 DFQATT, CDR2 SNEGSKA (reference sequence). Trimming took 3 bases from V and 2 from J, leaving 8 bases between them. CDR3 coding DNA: TGCAGTGCTAGGACCTGGACTGGGGCCAACGTCCTGACTTTC. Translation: CSARTWTGANVLTF.

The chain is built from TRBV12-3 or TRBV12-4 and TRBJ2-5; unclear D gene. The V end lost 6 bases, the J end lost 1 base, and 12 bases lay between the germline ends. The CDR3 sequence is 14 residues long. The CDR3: CASSPWQLQETQYF. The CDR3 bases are TGTGCCAGCAGCCCCTGGCAGCTCCAAGAGACCCAGTACTTC.

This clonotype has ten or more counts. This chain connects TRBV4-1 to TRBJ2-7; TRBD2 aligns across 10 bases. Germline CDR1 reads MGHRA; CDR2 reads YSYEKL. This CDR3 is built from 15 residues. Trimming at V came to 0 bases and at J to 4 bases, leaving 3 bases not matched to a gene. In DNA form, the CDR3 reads TGCGCCAGCAGCCAAGACTATAGCGGGGGGTACGAGCAGTACTTC. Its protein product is CASSQDYSGGYEQYF.

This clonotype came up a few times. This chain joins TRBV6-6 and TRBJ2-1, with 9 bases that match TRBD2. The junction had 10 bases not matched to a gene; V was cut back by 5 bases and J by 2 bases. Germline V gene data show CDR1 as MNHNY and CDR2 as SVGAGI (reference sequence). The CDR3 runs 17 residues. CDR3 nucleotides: TGTGCCAGCAGTCATAAATCTAGCGGGGCTACCTACAATGAGCAGTTCTTC. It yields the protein CASSHKSSGATYNEQFF.

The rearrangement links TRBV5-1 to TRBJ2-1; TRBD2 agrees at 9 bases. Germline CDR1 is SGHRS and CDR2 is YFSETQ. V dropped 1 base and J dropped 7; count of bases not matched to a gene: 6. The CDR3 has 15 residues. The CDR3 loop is CASSLNLAGSNEQFF. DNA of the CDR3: TGCGCCAGCAGCTTGAATCTAGCGGGGAGTAATGAGCAGTTCTTC. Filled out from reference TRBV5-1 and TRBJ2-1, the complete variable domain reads KAGVTQTPRYLIKTRGQQVTLSCSPISGHRSVSWYQQTPGQGLQFLFEYFSETQRNKGNFPGRFSGRQFSNSRSEMNVSTLELGDSALYLCASSLNLAGSNEQFFGPGTRLTVL.

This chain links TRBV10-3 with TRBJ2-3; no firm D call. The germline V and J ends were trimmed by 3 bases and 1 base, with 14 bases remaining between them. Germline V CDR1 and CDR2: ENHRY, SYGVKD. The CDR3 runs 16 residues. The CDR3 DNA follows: TGTGCCATCAGTGACCCGCAGGAGTTGGGCACAGATACGCAGTATTTT. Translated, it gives CAISDPQELGTDTQYF.

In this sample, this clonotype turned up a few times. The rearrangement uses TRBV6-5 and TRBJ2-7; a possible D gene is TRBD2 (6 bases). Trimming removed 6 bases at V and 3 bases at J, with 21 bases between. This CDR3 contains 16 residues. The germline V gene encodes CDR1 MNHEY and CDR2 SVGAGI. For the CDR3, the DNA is TGTGCCAGCAGGGACCAATCGGGACTCGAGAACTACGAGCAGTACTTC. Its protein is CASRDQSGLENYEQYF.

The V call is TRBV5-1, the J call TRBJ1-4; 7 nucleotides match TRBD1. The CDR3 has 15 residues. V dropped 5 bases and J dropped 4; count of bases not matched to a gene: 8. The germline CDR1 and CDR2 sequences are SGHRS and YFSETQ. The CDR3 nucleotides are TGCGCCAGCAGAACCCTCGGACAGGATAATGAAAAACTGTTTTTT. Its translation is CASRTLGQDNEKLFF.

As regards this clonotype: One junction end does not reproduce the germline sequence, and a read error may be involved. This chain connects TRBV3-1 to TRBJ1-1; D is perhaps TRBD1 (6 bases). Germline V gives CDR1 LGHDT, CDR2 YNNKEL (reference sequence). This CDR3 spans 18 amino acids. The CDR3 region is CASSQDVQGLRMNTEASF. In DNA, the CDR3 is TGTGCCAGCAGCCAAGATGTGCAGGGGTTGCGCATGAACACTGAAGCTTCCTTT.

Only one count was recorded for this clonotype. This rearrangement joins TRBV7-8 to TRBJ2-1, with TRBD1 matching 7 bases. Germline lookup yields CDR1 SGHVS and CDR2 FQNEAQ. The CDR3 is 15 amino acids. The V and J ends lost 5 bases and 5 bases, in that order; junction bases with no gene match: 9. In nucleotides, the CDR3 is TGTGCCAGCAGCCGAACCGGGACAGTTAACAATGAGCAGTTCTTC. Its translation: CASSRTGTVNNEQFF.

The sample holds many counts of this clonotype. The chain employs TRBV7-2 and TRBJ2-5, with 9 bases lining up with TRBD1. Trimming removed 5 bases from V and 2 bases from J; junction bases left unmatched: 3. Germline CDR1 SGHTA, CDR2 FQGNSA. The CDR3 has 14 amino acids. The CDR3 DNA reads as TGTGCCAGCAGCAGGGACAGGGCTCAAGAGACCCAGTACTTC. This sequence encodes CASSRDRAQETQYF.

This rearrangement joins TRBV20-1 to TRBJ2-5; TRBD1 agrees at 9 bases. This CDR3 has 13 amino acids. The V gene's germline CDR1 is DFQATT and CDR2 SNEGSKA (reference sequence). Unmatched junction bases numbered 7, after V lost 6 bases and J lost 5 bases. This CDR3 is CSAPRTGAETQYF. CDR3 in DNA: TGCAGTGCCCCCCGGACAGGGGCGGAGACCCAGTACTTC.